These 29 T cell receptor beta chains share one sample of origin, sequenced in a study of beta chain features in type 1 diabetes. The entirety of the isolated RNA underwent reverse transcription, so expressed TCRB transcripts were sequenced. This table comes from immunoSEQ multiplex PCR, and its TCRdb copy is limited to in-frame clones, with some not included. This sample carries hundreds of thousands of clones, 15% to 20% of them seen once, and the ten largest clones take 0.02% to 0.025%. Source material: naive CD4+ T cells from blood. These receptors were collected from a woman under 30 in good health.

V and J are TRBV7-3 and TRBJ2-3, with TRBD1 identical over 7 bases. Trimming took 5 bases from V and 2 from J; bases not matched to a gene: 4. CDR1 and CDR2 (germline): SGHTA, FQGTGA. The CDR3 sequence is 14 residues long. This CDR3 is CASSETGSTDTQYF. CDR3 sequence (DNA): TGTGCCAGCAGCGAGACAGGGTCCACAGATACGCAGTATTTT.

This clone was observed once. The chain has TRBV10-3 and TRBJ2-5, with 9 bases aligning to TRBD1. V gave up 8 bases and J gave up 2 bases; unmatched junction bases: 6. This CDR3 region has 14 residues. From germline, CDR1 is ENHRY and CDR2 SYGVKD. The CDR3 here is CAIGGQGGQETQYF. The CDR3 nucleotides are TGTGCCATCGGGGGACAGGGTGGACAAGAGACCCAGTACTTC.

The chain couples TRBV7-2 to TRBJ2-1; TRBD1 matches at 8 bases. The CDR3 sequence is 15 residues long. V dropped 8 bases and J dropped 8; count of bases not matched to a gene: 14. The germline gives CDR1 SGHTA, CDR2 FQGNSA. The CDR3 region has the DNA TGTGCCAGCGGGTCTCGCCGTCCAGGGGGCGATGAGCAGTTCTTC. Protein sequence: CASGSRRPGGDEQFF.

The chain is built from TRBV7-9 and TRBJ2-3, with 7 bases fitting TRBD2. J gave up 4 bases and V 4 bases, and 11 bases lay outside the gene matches. Germline lookup yields CDR1 SEHNR and CDR2 FQNEAQ (reference sequence). This CDR3 is built from 16 residues. In nucleotides, the CDR3 is TGTGCCAGCAGCTACAGACTAGCAGGAGCATCAGATACGCAGTATTTT. Translated, it gives CASSYRLAGASDTQYF.

For this clone: This sample also contains other DNA sequences that code for the same CDR3. CDR3 amino acids: CSAGDSYEQYF. CDR3 sequence (DNA): TGCAGTGCTGGGGATAGCTACGAGCAGTACTTC. The gene calls are TRBV20-1 and TRBJ2-7; D is ambiguous. Germline CDR1 and CDR2: DFQATT and SNEGSKA (reference sequence). V was trimmed by 5 bases and J by 3 bases, leaving 8 bases between them. The CDR3 covers 11 residues.

The chain links TRBV9 to TRBJ2-5, with 14 bases matching TRBD2. The germline CDR1 and CDR2 sequences are SGDLS and YYNGEE. V dropped 0 bases and J dropped 5; count of bases not matched to a gene: 9. The length of the CDR3 is 18 residues. The CDR3 protein is CASSVGGLAGGGQETQYF. In DNA, the CDR3 is TGTGCCAGCAGCGTAGGAGGACTAGCGGGAGGAGGGCAGGAGACCCAGTACTTC.

The gene calls are TRBV25-1 and TRBJ1-2; TRBD1 matches at 10 bases. CDR3 size: 11 residues. Trimming at V came to 4 bases and at J to 10 bases, leaving 0 bases not matched to a gene. Germline V gene sequence: CDR1 MGHDK, CDR2 SYGVNS. The CDR3: CASSGQGAYTF. The CDR3 region has the DNA TGTGCCAGCAGTGGACAGGGGGCCTACACCTTC.

The chain combines TRBV7-8 with TRBJ1-1; D unresolved. The CDR3 loop spans 16 amino acids. Germline assignment: CDR1 SGHVS and CDR2 FQNEAQ. Trimming stripped 5 bases from V and 0 bases from J, with 16 bases between. In DNA, the CDR3 is TGTGCCAGCAGCAACCCGACGAGGTTCATGAACACTGAAGCTTTCTTT. Translation: CASSNPTRFMNTEAFF.

The genes are TRBV27 and TRBJ1-5, with TRBD1 matching 7 bases. The ends lost 5 bases at V and 4 bases at J; junction bases unmatched: 14. The germline CDR1 and CDR2 sequences are MNHEY and SMNVEV (reference sequence). The CDR3 totals 17 residues. CDR3 sequence (DNA): TGTGCCAGCAGTAGAAATTTCGGGACAGTCAAAAATCAGCCCCAGCATTTT. This encodes CASSRNFGTVKNQPQHF.

The chain carries TRBV5-1 and TRBJ2-7, with 10 bases aligning to TRBD1. This CDR3 is built from 16 residues. After removal of 4 bases from V and 2 bases from J, the junction contained 9 bases not matched to a gene. Germline V lookup: CDR1 SGHRS, CDR2 YFSETQ. The DNA of the CDR3 is TGCGCCAGCAGCGCTTTGTCCGGGACAGGGGCCTACGAGCAGTACTTC. Translation gives CASSALSGTGAYEQYF. Full variable domain (remainder filled in from reference TRBV5-1 and TRBJ2-7): KAGVTQTPRYLIKTRGQQVTLSCSPISGHRSVSWYQQTPGQGLQFLFEYFSETQRNKGNFPGRFSGRQFSNSRSEMNVSTLELGDSALYLCASSALSGTGAYEQYFGPGTRLTVT.

This clone showed up just a few times. This chain connects TRBV7-9 to TRBJ2-5, with 9 bases matching TRBD2. The V gene end was trimmed by 5 bases and the J gene end by 5 bases; junction bases not matched to a gene: 9. The length of the CDR3 is 15 residues. Germline V gene lookup returns CDR1 SEHNR and CDR2 FQNEAQ (reference sequence). This CDR3 is CASSVLAGGGETQYF. As DNA, the CDR3 is TGTGCCAGCAGCGTACTAGCGGGCGGTGGGGAGACCCAGTACTTC.

This clone came up a few times. The rearrangement uses TRBV7-9 and TRBJ1-2; D not certain. Germline CDR1 reads SEHNR; CDR2 reads FQNEAQ (reference sequence). The CDR3 has 11 amino acids. V was clipped by 3 bases and J by 5 bases, with 4 bases between them. The CDR3 nucleotides read TGTGCCAGCAGCTTTGGTTATGGCTACACCTTC. Amino acids: CASSFGYGYTF. The full variable domain, its missing parts supplied by reference TRBV7-9 and TRBJ1-2, is DTGVSQNPRHKITKRGQNVTFRCDPISEHNRLYWYRQTLGQGPEFLTYFQNEAQLEKSRLLSDRFSAERPKGSFSTLEIQRTEQGDSAMYLCASSFGYGYTFGSGTRLTVV.

Only a few counts were recorded for this clone. The V gene is TRBV4-2, the J gene TRBJ2-7; 7 bases match TRBD1. This CDR3 contains 16 residues. The junction had 11 bases not matched to a gene; V was cut back by 0 bases and J by 6 bases. Germline V gene lookup returns CDR1 LGHNA and CDR2 YNFKEQ. The CDR3 loop is CASSQEIARGFSEQYF. The CDR3 DNA follows: TGTGCCAGCAGCCAAGAAATAGCCAGGGGGTTTTCCGAGCAGTACTTC.

The chain carries TRBV28 and TRBJ2-3; D could derive from TRBD1 or TRBD2 (6 bases each). Deletions cut 7 bases from V and 0 bases from J, with 14 bases between. The CDR3 sequence is 15 residues long. The V gene's germline CDR1 is MDHEN and CDR2 SYDVKM. The CDR3 DNA follows: TGTGCCAGCAATTCGGGGGCCAGGAGCACAGATACGCAGTATTTT. Protein product: CASNSGARSTDTQYF.

This clone was counted between two and nine times. The genes are TRBV5-5 and TRBJ2-5; possibly TRBD2 for D (6 bases). The germline CDR1 and CDR2 sequences are SGHKS and YYEKEE (reference sequence). Trimming stripped 3 bases from V and 2 bases from J, with 11 bases between. The CDR3 is 14 residues long. The CDR3: CASSSPGLQETQYF. CDR3 DNA sequence: TGTGCCAGCAGCTCCCCGGGACTTCAAGAGACCCAGTACTTC. Using reference TRBV5-5 and TRBJ2-5 for the parts outside the CDR3, the full variable domain is DAGVTQSPTHLIKTRGQQVTLRCSPISGHKSVSWYQQVLGQGPQFIFQYYEKEERGRGNFPDRFSARQFPNYSSELNVNALLLGDSALYLCASSSPGLQETQYFGPGTRLLVL.

The CDR3 DNA reads TGCACCAGCAGCCATCCATGGACTAGCGGGATGATCGGTGAGACCCAGTACTTC. Translating it yields CTSSHPWTSGMIGETQYF. The chain recombines TRBV1 with TRBJ2-5; the table's D call of TRBD2 was not tested on the DNA. TRBV1 is classified as a pseudogene. The length of the CDR3 is 18 residues.

This clone has more than one count but fewer than ten. Other DNA sequences in the sample encode the same CDR3. The chain carries TRBV18 and TRBJ2-1; D uncertain. This CDR3 is built from 13 residues. The V and J ends lost 3 bases and 3 bases respectively, with 6 bases between them. Germline assignment: CDR1 KGHSH and CDR2 LQKENI. CDR3: CASSPRDYNEQFF. CDR3 DNA: TGTGCCAGCTCACCCCGCGACTACAATGAGCAGTTCTTC.

This clone was seen only a few times. The genes are TRBV5-1 and TRBJ2-1; D ambiguous. CDR1 is SGHRS and CDR2 is YFSETQ in the germline V gene. The CDR3 spans 13 residues. Trimming took off 5 bases at V and 0 bases at J, with 6 bases between the two ends. CDR3 in amino acids: CASSASSYNEQFF. CDR3 coding DNA: TGCGCCAGCAGTGCGAGCTCCTACAATGAGCAGTTCTTC.

This clone was picked up a small number of times. The genes are TRBV5-6 and TRBJ2-1; the match to TRBD2 covers 7 bases. This CDR3 comprises 13 residues. The germline V gene has CDR1 SGHDT and CDR2 YYEEEE. Losses at the gene ends were 2 bases for V and 12 bases for J; bases not matched to a gene: 8. The CDR3 region has the DNA TGTGCCAGCAGCTTTTCGGGAGGATTCTGGCAGTTCTTC. Residues: CASSFSGGFWQFF.

This clone was seen only a few times. The chain is built from TRBV4-2 and TRBJ1-2; TRBD1 matches 7 bases. The trim removed 4 bases at V and 4 bases at J, leaving 18 bases unmatched. CDR3 length: 18 residues. Germline values: CDR1 LGHNA, CDR2 YNFKEQ. CDR3 region: CASSPYIPLTGRSYGYTF. In DNA form, the CDR3 reads TGTGCCAGCAGCCCCTATATCCCCCTGACAGGGAGATCCTATGGCTACACCTTC.

The V gene is TRBV28, the J gene TRBJ2-3; D is unclear. Trimming cost V 8 bases and J 15 bases, with 33 bases left between them. CDR3 size: 16 residues. In germline, CDR1 is MDHEN, CDR2 SYDVKM. CDR3 sequence reads: CASHTNWRSGRESFYF. The CDR3 coding sequence is TGTGCCAGCCACACTAACTGGCGGAGTGGTAGAGAGTCTTTCTATTTT.

There are a few counts of this clone. The chain uses TRBV18 and TRBJ2-2; TRBD1 agrees at 9 bases. Germline V gene sequence: CDR1 KGHSH, CDR2 LQKENI. This CDR3 is built from 17 residues. Trimming removed 2 bases from V and 3 bases from J; junction bases left unmatched: 7. The CDR3 coding sequence is TGTGCCAGCTCACCATTCCTTGGACAGGGGCACACCGGGGAGCTGTTTTTT. Translating gives CASSPFLGQGHTGELFF.

This clone was seen only a few times. The chain joins TRBV4-2 to TRBJ2-1; TRBD2 aligns across 9 bases. CDR1 LGHNA and CDR2 YNFKEQ come from the germline V gene. The CDR3 length is 13 residues. Trimming took 3 bases from V and 6 from J; bases not matched to a gene: 0. The CDR3 loop is CASSHSGSNEQFF. The CDR3 coding sequence is TGTGCCAGCAGCCATAGCGGGAGCAATGAGCAGTTCTTC.

Here the CDR3 DNA reads TGTGCCAGCAGTTACGTGACTCCCCCGGGGAATGAGCAGTTCTTC. It encodes CASSYVTPPGNEQFF. The J gene is TRBJ2-1, the V gene TRBV6-5; maybe TRBD2 (5 bases). V shed 2 bases and J shed 7 bases, with 15 bases lying between them. CDR1 is MNHEY, CDR2 SVGAGI, per germline. The length of the CDR3 is 15 residues.

The V gene is TRBV9, the J gene TRBJ2-3; 9 nucleotides line up with TRBD2. CDR1 and CDR2 from the germline V gene are SGDLS and YYNGEE. Trimming at V came to 0 bases and at J to 4 bases, leaving 6 bases not matched to a gene. The CDR3 is made up of 16 amino acids. CDR3: CASSVAAGGRADTQYF. The CDR3 DNA is TGTGCCAGCAGCGTAGCCGCGGGAGGGAGGGCAGATACGCAGTATTTT.

V gene TRBV6-5 combines with J gene TRBJ2-7; D gene uncertain. Per germline, CDR1 MNHEY and CDR2 SVGAGI. With 5 bases removed from V and 3 bases from J, the gap between germline ends came to 14 bases. The CDR3 is made up of 14 amino acids. The CDR3 spells CASSTMGSHYEQYF. The CDR3 DNA follows: TGTGCCAGCAGTACAATGGGCAGTCACTACGAGCAGTACTTC.

The J gene is TRBJ2-2, the V gene TRBV27; D is possibly TRBD2 (5 bases). The CDR3 runs 14 residues. Germline V CDR1 and CDR2: MNHEY, SMNVEV (reference sequence). The ends were cut back, 9 bases at V and 3 bases at J, with 14 bases in the middle. CDR3 bases: TGTGCCAGTAGTAAACTAGGGTACACCGGGGAGCTGTTTTTT. It yields the protein CASSKLGYTGELFF.

This clone has a handful of counts. V and J are TRBV2 and TRBJ1-2, with a possible D match to TRBD1 (5 bases). Germline CDR1 is SNHLY and CDR2 is FYNNEI. V was pared by 8 bases and J by 4 bases, with 14 bases between. The CDR3 runs to 13 residues. CDR3 sequence: CASRVGRGYGYTF. The CDR3 DNA sequence: TGTGCCAGCCGAGTGGGGCGAGGCTATGGCTACACCTTC.

This clone has more than one count but fewer than ten. The genes are TRBV19 and TRBJ1-5, with a possible D match to TRBD1 (5 bases). Germline assignment: CDR1 LNHDA and CDR2 SQIVND (reference sequence). This CDR3 has 14 residues. V lost 6 bases, J lost 5 bases, and 14 bases lay in between. For the CDR3, the DNA is TGTGCCAGTAGGCAGGGTAGTGGCGATCAGCCCCAGCATTTT. Protein product: CASRQGSGDQPQHF.